Below are 25 T cell receptor beta chains sequenced from a single sample in a study of blood T cell repertoires in COVID-19. Generated by immunoSEQ multiplex PCR, the TCRdb table keeps only in-frame clones and is missing some. Of fewer than 450,000 clones listed, around nine tenths were seen once; the top ten hold roughly 6.6%. The specimen was peripheral blood. These receptors came from a woman aged 70-85 years with COVID-19, enrolled during active disease.

On this clone itself: Sequence at one end of the junction differs from germline and may be a read error. The chain has TRBV2 and TRBJ2-1; no clear D gene. The length of the CDR3 is 13 residues. CDR1 is SNHLY, CDR2 FYNNEI, per germline. Here the CDR3 DNA reads TGTGCCAGCGGTGATCGTGCCCTAAATGAGCAGTTCTTC. Protein product: CASGDRALNEQFF. The full variable domain, rest sourced from reference TRBV2 and TRBJ2-1, is EPEVTQTPSHQVTQMGQEVILRCVPISNHLYFYWYRQILGQKVEFLVSFYNNEISEKSEIFDDQFSVERPDGSNFTLKIRSTKLEDSAMYFCASGDRALNEQFFGPGTRLTVL.

The V gene is TRBV30, the J gene TRBJ2-3; 7 positions agree with TRBD1. This CDR3 is 15 amino acids long. The trim removed 5 bases at V and 4 bases at J, leaving 12 bases unmatched. CDR1 is GTSNPN and CDR2 is SVGIG in the germline V gene (reference sequence). The DNA of the CDR3 is TGTGCCTGGGGTAGGGGGCAGGGTCGGGCAGATACGCAGTATTTT. Protein: CAWGRGQGRADTQYF.

This clone was observed once. This chain connects TRBV12-5 to TRBJ2-4; 12 positions agree with TRBD1. The CDR3 length is 16 residues. Germline values: CDR1 LGHNT, CDR2 FRNRAP. Trimming took 3 bases from V and 8 from J; bases not matched to a gene: 8. CDR3 DNA: TGTGCTAGTGGTTTAGTCATGGGACAGGGGGCGCACATTCAGTACTTC. Protein: CASGLVMGQGAHIQYF.

The chain has TRBV15 and TRBJ2-4, with D tentatively TRBD1 (6 bases). This CDR3 spans 14 amino acids. The germline V and J ends were trimmed by 8 bases and 2 bases, with 13 bases remaining between them. Germline CDR1 LNHNV, CDR2 YYDKDF (reference sequence). The CDR3 sequence: CATEDSWPKNIQYF. Here the CDR3 DNA reads TGTGCCACCGAGGACAGTTGGCCCAAAAACATTCAGTACTTC.

The chain is built from TRBV2 and TRBJ2-2, with TRBD1 matching 10 bases. CDR1 SNHLY and CDR2 FYNNEI come from the germline V gene. With V trimmed by 5 bases and J by 7 bases, 4 bases remained unmatched. This CDR3 region has 14 residues. The CDR3 protein is CASSTGQGVGELFF. The CDR3 DNA is TGTGCCAGCAGTACAGGACAGGGGGTCGGGGAGCTGTTTTTT.

The V and J genes are TRBV4-3 and TRBJ1-1, with 8 bases matching TRBD1. Germline trimming cut 3 bases from V and 6 bases from J; bases unmatched to any gene: 6. The CDR3 extends over 14 amino acids. Looked up from germline, CDR1 is LGHNA and CDR2 is YSLEER. CDR3: CASSHSGGAAEAFF. CDR3 DNA: TGCGCCAGCAGCCATTCAGGGGGCGCCGCTGAAGCTTTCTTT.

The chain combines TRBV10-3 with TRBJ2-3; 11 bases line up with TRBD2. V lost 11 bases to trimming and J lost 4 bases; unmatched junction nucleotides: 11. Germline assignment: CDR1 ENHRY and CDR2 SYGVKD. The CDR3 covers 15 residues. The DNA of the CDR3 is TGTGCCTCCCAGGGGGGGACTAGCGGATCAGATACGCAGTATTTT. Encoded protein: CASQGGTSGSDTQYF.

The V call is TRBV27, the J call TRBJ1-2, with 7 bases lining up with TRBD1. The ends lost 10 bases at V and 6 bases at J; junction bases unmatched: 5. The CDR3 length is 11 residues. Looked up from germline, CDR1 is MNHEY and CDR2 is SMNVEV (reference sequence). CDR3: CAIPRGNGYTF. The CDR3 region has the DNA TGTGCCATCCCCAGGGGGAATGGCTACACCTTC.

V usage is TRBV6-4 and J usage is TRBJ2-2; TRBD2 is a possible D gene (5 bases). The CDR3 runs 14 residues. Germline assignment: CDR1 MRHNA and CDR2 SNTAGT. The germline V and J ends were trimmed by 7 bases and 6 bases, with 15 bases remaining between them. This CDR3 reads CASNGIGTSGELFF. The CDR3 coding sequence is TGTGCCAGCAACGGGATAGGAACCTCCGGGGAGCTGTTTTTT.

The rearrangement joins TRBV12-3 or TRBV12-4 to TRBJ1-1; unclear D gene. This CDR3 has 12 residues. Trimming stripped 4 bases from V and 7 bases from J, with 10 bases between. CDR3 sequence: CASSWPGSEAFF. The CDR3 nucleotides read TGTGCCAGCAGTTGGCCGGGGAGTGAAGCTTTCTTT.

The rearrangement joins TRBV5-6 to TRBJ2-1; 11 bases fit TRBD2. Per germline, CDR1 SGHDT and CDR2 YYEEEE. V was pared by 3 bases and J by 6 bases, with 5 bases of the junction left unmatched. This CDR3 has 15 residues. For the CDR3, the DNA is TGTGCCAGCAGCTGGGGACTAGCGGAGAGCAATGAGCAGTTCTTC. Encoded protein: CASSWGLAESNEQFF.

The genes are TRBV5-1 and TRBJ1-6; TRBD1 agrees at 7 bases. After removal of 3 bases from V and 9 bases from J, the junction contained 6 bases not matched to a gene. Germline V gene sequence: CDR1 SGHRS, CDR2 YFSETQ. The CDR3 totals 14 residues. The CDR3 DNA reads TGCGCCAGCAGCTCCCGACAGGGTGGTTCACCCCTCCACTTT. This sequence encodes CASSSRQGGSPLHF.

The CDR3 DNA reads TGTGCCAGCAGCTTAGAGGCAACAGAATACAATTCACCCCTCCACTTT. The encoded protein is CASSLEATEYNSPLHF. This chain connects TRBV11-1 to TRBJ1-6, with no clear D. This CDR3 is built from 16 residues. Per the germline V gene, CDR1 is SGHAT and CDR2 is FQDESV (reference sequence). V gave up 1 base and J gave up 7 bases, with 14 bases separating them.

The chain couples TRBV21-1 to TRBJ1-5; TRBD1 is the table's D call, not checked against the DNA. TRBV21-1 is designated a pseudogene. There are 15 residues in the CDR3. The CDR3 protein is CASSKEENGQGPQHF. CDR3 sequence (DNA): TGTGCCAGCAGCAAAGAGGAGAACGGCCAGGGGCCCCAGCATTTT.

V usage is TRBV2 and J usage is TRBJ2-3, with 11 bases that match TRBD1. The J segment lost 5 bases and the V segment lost 6 bases, leaving 7 bases of the junction unmatched. The CDR3 runs 15 residues. CDR1 and CDR2 (germline): SNHLY, FYNNEI. The CDR3 is CASRSDRGRIDTQYF. DNA of the CDR3: TGTGCCAGCAGGTCGGACAGGGGGCGAATAGATACGCAGTATTTT.

The table lists this clone with a count of one. The chain uses TRBV6-6 and TRBJ1-1; D may be TRBD1 (5 bases). Per the germline V gene, CDR1 is MNHNY and CDR2 is SVGAGI (reference sequence). The CDR3 extends over 15 amino acids. V lost 6 bases, J lost 1 base, and 15 bases lay in between. CDR3 sequence reads: CASSPPGGGNTEAFF. Written as DNA, the CDR3 is TGTGCCAGCAGCCCACCCGGGGGGGGGAACACTGAAGCTTTCTTT.

V usage is TRBV7-9 and J usage is TRBJ1-1; D is ambiguous. V lost 3 bases and J lost 4, with 9 bases in between. From germline, CDR1 is SEHNR and CDR2 FQNEAQ (reference sequence). CDR3 length: 13 residues. The CDR3 nucleotides read TGTGCCAGCAGCTTTACCGGGGTCACTGAAGCTTTCTTT. The encoded protein is CASSFTGVTEAFF.

J is TRBJ1-2 and V is TRBV5-8, with TRBD1 matching 9 bases. The CDR3 totals 13 residues. Unmatched junction bases numbered 5, after V lost 5 bases and J lost 6 bases. Germline V gene sequence: CDR1 SGHTS, CDR2 YDEGEE. In nucleotides, the CDR3 is TGTGCCAGCAGGGGCCGGGACAGGGATGGCTACACCTTC. Translating it yields CASRGRDRDGYTF.

The chain recombines TRBV3-1 (or the pseudogene TRBV3-2) with TRBJ1-5; 7 bases match TRBD1. Germline assignment: CDR1 LGHDT and CDR2 YNNKEL (reference sequence). The CDR3 has 14 residues. The junction had 6 bases not matched to a gene; V was cut back by 1 base and J by 9 bases. This CDR3 is CASSQGQGQLPQHF. The CDR3, as DNA: TGTGCCAGCAGCCAAGGACAGGGTCAATTGCCCCAGCATTTT.

This chain connects TRBV5-6 to TRBJ1-4; D is undetermined. The CDR3 has 17 residues. From germline, CDR1 is SGHDT and CDR2 YYEEEE. Trimming shortened V by 3 bases and J by 6 bases, and 21 bases separated the two germline ends. The CDR3 here is CASSSRGFGDFDEKLFF. CDR3 in DNA: TGTGCCAGCAGCTCCCGCGGTTTCGGAGATTTTGATGAAAAACTGTTTTTT.

This chain links TRBV15 with TRBJ2-3; D remains unclear. The CDR3 covers 13 residues. V lost 0 bases and J 4 bases, leaving 5 bases between the germline ends. Germline V gene lookup returns CDR1 LNHNV and CDR2 YYDKDF (reference sequence). The CDR3 loop is CATSRDLSDTQYF. CDR3 DNA sequence: TGTGCCACCAGCAGAGATCTCTCAGATACGCAGTATTTT.

V and J are TRBV7-8 and TRBJ1-1; 7 positions agree with TRBD1. This CDR3 region has 14 residues. Germline-derived CDR1 and CDR2 are SGHVS and FQNEAQ. V dropped 5 bases and J dropped 3; count of bases not matched to a gene: 6. CDR3 loop: CASSPRQGDTEAFF. In DNA form, the CDR3 reads TGTGCCAGCAGCCCGAGACAGGGCGACACTGAAGCTTTCTTT.

The chain joins TRBV24-1 to TRBJ1-2; D uncertain. Trimming shortened V by 5 bases and J by 0 bases, and 6 bases separated the two germline ends. The CDR3 sequence is 13 residues long. Germline V CDR1 and CDR2: KGHDR, SFDVKD. The chain's CDR3 is CATSAQTNYGYTF. The CDR3 nucleotides are TGTGCCACCAGTGCACAAACTAACTATGGCTACACCTTC.

This clone came up once. The chain couples TRBV5-1 to TRBJ2-3, with D possibly being TRBD1 (6 bases). Germline CDR1 is SGHRS and CDR2 is YFSETQ. V dropped 4 bases and J dropped 8 bases, with 17 bases sitting between them. This CDR3 has 14 amino acids. The CDR3 sequence is CASSTDDRHSTQYF. Written as DNA, the CDR3 is TGCGCCAGCAGCACAGACGACAGGCACTCTACGCAGTATTTT.

The chain is built from TRBV30 and TRBJ2-7; D may be TRBD2 (6 bases). The CDR3 extends over 14 amino acids. Germline CDR1 GTSNPN, CDR2 SVGIG (reference sequence). V was clipped by 3 bases and J by 0 bases, with 12 bases between them. CDR3 bases: TGTGCCTGGAGCTTTTGGGGACTCTCCTACGAGCAGTACTTC. Its translation: CAWSFWGLSYEQYF. The whole variable domain, filled in from reference TRBV30 and TRBJ2-7, reads SQTIHQWPATLVQPVGSPLSLECTVEGTSNPNLYWYRQAAGRGLQLLFYSVGIGQISSEVPQNLSASRPQDRQFILSSKKLLLSDSGFYLCAWSFWGLSYEQYFGPGTRLTVT.